The TCR beta chain under discussion was sequenced for a study of technical replicates of blood from a few donors. The V segment lost 3 bases and the J segment 4 bases; nucleotides outside the gene matches: 6. This CDR3 has 14 amino acids. Per germline, CDR1 SGHDT and CDR2 YYEEEE. This table comes from immunoSEQ multiplex PCR, and its TCRdb copy is limited to in-frame clones, with some not included. The data hold roughly 68,000 clones, with 80% to 95% observed a single time. This TCR came from a human donor in good health. Some clones in this sample may be carry-over from other donors' samples. Sequencing was done on a sample of PBMCs. The rearrangement uses TRBV5-6 and TRBJ1-2; 7 bases fit TRBD1. The CDR3 DNA is TGTGCCAGCAGCTCGCGAGAGGGGGCCTATGGCTACACCTTC. Protein product: CASSSREGAYGYTF.